The 7 T cell receptor beta chains below were found in one sample sequenced in a study of T cell responses to AZD1222 COVID-19 vaccine. Profiling relied on immunoSEQ multiplex PCR, and the TCRdb table lists in-frame clones only, not all of them. The sample yields roughly 190,000 clones, 92% seen once. Sequenced here: peripheral blood, sampled on day 0 of AZD1222 vaccination. Receptor source: an adult in good health.

The chain has TRBV19 and TRBJ1-1, with TRBD1 as a possible D gene (5 bases). Looked up from germline, CDR1 is LNHDA and CDR2 is SQIVND (reference sequence). The CDR3 length is 16 residues. Trimming shortened V by 7 bases and J by 0 bases, and 18 bases separated the two germline ends. The CDR3 spells CASKRDAGGMNTEAFF. DNA for the CDR3: TGTGCCAGTAAAAGGGACGCGGGGGGTATGAACACTGAAGCTTTCTTT.

The chain uses TRBV3-1 (or the pseudogene TRBV3-2) and TRBJ2-3; perhaps TRBD1 as D (6 bases). The CDR3 totals 11 residues. Germline-derived CDR1 and CDR2 are LGHDT and YNNKEL (reference sequence). Trimming took off 9 bases at V and 6 bases at J, with 10 bases between the two ends. The CDR3, as DNA: TGTGCCAGTCGACAGGTGGATACGCAGTATTTT. This encodes CASRQVDTQYF.

V and J are TRBV27 and TRBJ2-7; D is uncertain. Germline CDR1 reads MNHEY; CDR2 reads SMNVEV (reference sequence). The length of the CDR3 is 16 residues. Between the trimmed V and J ends, which lost 1 base and 1 base, there was a span of 14 bases. The CDR3 protein is CASSLYAGRSSYEQYF. For the CDR3, the DNA is TGTGCCAGCAGTTTATACGCAGGCCGGTCGTCCTACGAGCAGTACTTC.

This chain uses TRBV5-1 with TRBJ1-2; 8 positions agree with TRBD1. The V segment lost 2 bases and the J segment 4 bases; nucleotides outside the gene matches: 7. This CDR3 spans 15 amino acids. Germline CDR1 SGHRS, CDR2 YFSETQ. The CDR3 is CASSLGQGGTYGYTF. Written as DNA, the CDR3 is TGCGCCAGCAGCTTAGGACAGGGAGGGACCTATGGCTACACCTTC.

A single count supports this clone. The chain recombines TRBV6-6 with TRBJ1-2, with 9 bases matching TRBD1. The CDR3 is 18 amino acids. The junction had 17 bases not matched to a gene; V was cut back by 5 bases and J by 4 bases. Germline loops: CDR1 MNHNY, CDR2 SVGAGI (reference sequence). The CDR3 sequence is CASSRTPPGTGSFYGYTF. The CDR3 coding sequence is TGTGCCAGCAGTCGCACCCCCCCCGGGACAGGGTCATTCTATGGCTACACCTTC.

The chain uses TRBV23-1 and TRBJ2-5; D is possibly TRBD1 (5 bases). TRBV23-1 is an open reading frame whose function is uncertain. The CDR3 runs to 14 residues. V lost 3 bases, J lost 2 bases, and 10 bases lay in between. Here the CDR3 reads CASSHYDSQETQYF. The CDR3 nucleotides are TGCGCCAGCAGTCACTACGACAGTCAAGAGACCCAGTACTTC.

V gene TRBV7-9 combines with J gene TRBJ2-7, with 9 bases that match TRBD1. CDR3 length equals 14 residues. With V trimmed by 5 bases and J by 4 bases, 6 bases remained unmatched. Germline values: CDR1 SEHNR, CDR2 FQNEAQ (reference sequence). CDR3 protein: CASSTGTGTYEQYF. CDR3 nucleotides: TGTGCCAGCAGCACCGGGACAGGGACGTACGAGCAGTACTTC.